This T cell receptor (beta chain) was recovered during a study of shared clonotypes between healthy human individuals. Only one count was recorded for this clone. The test was conducted at deep level. Sorted-subset replicate PCRs used 150 to 200 ng DNA, about 30,000 T cell genomes. The protocol was immunoSEQ multiplex PCR, while the TCRdb copy is restricted to in-frame clones and leaves out a portion. Seen here are 2 million to 3 million clones, roughly 93% observed once, and the top ten hold around 0.37%. The CDR3 has 15 amino acids. CDR1 and CDR2 (germline): SGDLS, YYNGEE. With V trimmed by 0 bases and J by 3 bases, 3 bases remained unmatched.

Material for sequencing was naive CD4+ T cells from PBMCs. The subset is: CD45RA+ positively selected. The sequence was collected from a man in his late teens or twenties in good health. Some clones in this sample may be carry-over from other donors' samples. The chain has TRBV9 and TRBJ1-2; 9 bases agree with TRBD1. The CDR3 nucleotides are TGTGCCAGCAGCGTAGGACAGGGGGTATACTATGGCTACACCTTC. Its translation is CASSVGQGVYYGYTF.